This paragraph covers one T cell receptor beta chain sequence. The antigen this receptor binds is unknown. The sample holds no much larger clone one base away, and base qualities are not on file. V drops 3 bases and J drops 5 bases, leaving 13 bases in between. Including cysteine and phenylalanine, the CDR3 has 14 amino acids. The entry retains the CDR3 DNA only, 42 bases that are in frame from base 1. Sequences MGHDK (CDR1) and SYGVNS (CDR2) are obtained from the germline V gene. For commercial TCRB immunosequencing, about 500 nanograms of biopsy DNA were submitted for each sample. Adaptive Biotechnology amplified the CDR3 regions from genomic DNA with a two-step multiplex PCR designed to control amplification bias. In the first PCR, primers covered every V and J gene segment, and in the second PCR, barcodes and Illumina adapters were added. An Illumina instrument was used to sequence the CDR3 libraries. Processing in the source paper ran as follows. Analysis combined the vendor-provided pipelines with custom analysis of raw data in R/Bioconductor under R version 3.3.0. Clonality, ranging from 0 to 1, was calculated as the inverse of the normalised Shannon entropy of all productive clones. High-frequency clones were defined as the share of the repertoire occupied by the top 100 clones, with only clones passing a 95% confidence test being retained. Repertoire diversity was measured with the Simpson index, and overlap between samples was measured with the Morisita-Horn index. This immuneACCESS table, as held by TCRdb, lists in-frame sequences with V and J called but not all clones. Of the missing ones, under half trace to an unresolved V gene in checked studies; the others have no known cause. The V and J calls and clone size were taken over from that table, and D and trimming were inferred from the DNA. The sample has 15,000 to 20,000 clones on record, about 92% of them singletons. About 3.4% of the sample goes to the ten largest clones.

To be eligible, patients had to be adults with ileal or ileocolonic Crohn's disease and an indication for ileocolonic resection. Whole ileal mucosal biopsies were kept frozen at -80 degrees C prior to DNA extraction. Genomic DNA was isolated from frozen whole biopsies using a TRizol-based method, and the DNA was quantified with a NanoDrop 2000 spectrophotometer. This sample is part of a study of T cell repertoires in ileal Crohn's disease (dated by TCRdb to about 2019). Regarding the study in general: At the time of surgery, around 38% of patients were active smokers, and the median duration of disease was 7.9 years. Every patient underwent surgery because of a complication, which was stricturing disease in 61% of cases and penetrating disease in about 39%. Postoperative therapy was given to about half of the patients, with thiopurines administered to 11 patients and anti-TNF agents administered to more than 15 patients. The TCR repertoire was analysed in around 50 patients with Crohn's disease drawn from a prospective multicentre cohort. The study was conducted in parallel with a multicentre cohort built to find predictors of early endoscopic recurrence after ileocolonic resection. Endoscopic postoperative recurrence was defined by a Rutgeerts score above i0. A total of roughly 170 mucosal samples from some 60 patients were sequenced, with samples obtained at several locations on the surgical specimen and at postoperative endoscopy.

General conclusions and limits of the study: Sorted CD8 T cells carried more high-frequency clones than CD4 T cells, suggesting mucosal expansions were mainly CD8. Higher high-frequency clone percentages at surgery were associated with endoscopic recurrence; all patients with clonality above 26.8% (18/57) had recurrence. Patients who were active smokers at surgery had a significantly higher proportion of clonal expansions than non-smokers (about 27% vs 20%, p=0.02). Only a subgroup of patients, of unstated size, had mucosal CD4 and CD8 T cells sorted and sequenced.

The clonotype was recovered from an adult with Crohn's disease. The material sequenced was ileal tissue. The V and J genes are TRBV25-1 and TRBJ2-5; no D segment can be confidently identified. The nucleotides read TGTGCCAGCAGTGATGACCGGCCTAGGGAGACCCAGTACTTC. This gives the protein CASSDDRPRETQYF. With the portions outside the CDR3 filled from the reference TRBV25-1 and TRBJ2-5 genes, the complete variable region becomes EADIYQTPRYLVIGTGKKITLECSQTMGHDKMYWYQQDPGMELHLIHYSYGVNSTEKGDLSSESTVSRIRTEHFPLTLESARPSHTSQYLCASSDDRPRETQYFGPGTRLLVL.